This TCR beta chain emerged from a study of control samples from healthy donors and cancer patients. Libraries were prepared by immunoSEQ multiplex PCR; TCRdb keeps only in-frame clonotypes and omits some of them. The sample shows 130,000 to 150,000 clones, 80% to 95% of them seen only once. Trimming cost V 6 bases and J 9 bases; bases outside gene matches: 3. The CDR3 loop spans 13 amino acids. The sequence was obtained from a man between 25 and 39 years old in good health. The specimen sequenced was blood. The chain joins TRBV12-3 or TRBV12-4 to TRBJ1-6, with 9 bases that match TRBD1. DNA of the CDR3: TGTGCCAGCAGGGGACAGGGTTCTTCACCCCTCCACTTT. The encoded protein is CASRGQGSSPLHF.